This TCR beta chain was documented in a study of memory B cells and T cells in multiple sclerosis. This CDR3 comprises 17 residues. Trimming cost V 2 bases and J 2 bases, with 19 bases left between them. Germline CDR1 reads SGHDT; CDR2 reads YYEEEE. The data were produced by immunoSEQ multiplex PCR, yet TCRdb's version contains in-frame clones alone and is incomplete. The data contain several thousand clones, roughly 64% of them singletons. The receptor was derived from a human donor with multiple sclerosis. V and J are TRBV5-6 and TRBJ1-1; TRBD1 might be the D (5 bases). The material sequenced was memory (CD45RO+) CD8+ T cells from blood. CDR3 loop: CASSFFAGRYYNTEAFF. For the CDR3, the DNA is TGTGCCAGCAGCTTCTTCGCAGGGAGGTACTATAACACTGAAGCTTTCTTT.